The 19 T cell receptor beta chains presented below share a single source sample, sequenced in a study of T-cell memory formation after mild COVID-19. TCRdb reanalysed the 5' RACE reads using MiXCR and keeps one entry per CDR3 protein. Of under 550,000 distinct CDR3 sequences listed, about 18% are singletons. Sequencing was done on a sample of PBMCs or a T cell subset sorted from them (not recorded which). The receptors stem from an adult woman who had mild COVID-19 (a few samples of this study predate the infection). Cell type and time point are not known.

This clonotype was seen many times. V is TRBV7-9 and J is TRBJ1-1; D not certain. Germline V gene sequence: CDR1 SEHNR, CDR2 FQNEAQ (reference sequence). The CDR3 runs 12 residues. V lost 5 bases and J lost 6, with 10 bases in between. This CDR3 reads CASSLTAAEAFF. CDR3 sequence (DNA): TGTGCCAGCAGCCTAACCGCAGCTGAAGCTTTCTTT.

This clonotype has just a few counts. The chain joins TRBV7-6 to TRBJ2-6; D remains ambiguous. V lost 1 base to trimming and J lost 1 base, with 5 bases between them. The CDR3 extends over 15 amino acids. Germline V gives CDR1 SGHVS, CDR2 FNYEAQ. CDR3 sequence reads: CASSLESSGANVLTF. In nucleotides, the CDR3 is TGTGCCAGCAGCTTAGAGAGTTCTGGGGCCAACGTCCTGACTTTC. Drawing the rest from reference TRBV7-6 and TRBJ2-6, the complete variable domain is GAGVSQSPRYKVTKRGQDVALRCDPISGHVSLYWYRQALGQGPEFLTYFNYEAQQDKSGLPNDRFSAERPEGSISTLTIQRTEQRDSAMYRCASSLESSGANVLTFGAGSRLTVL.

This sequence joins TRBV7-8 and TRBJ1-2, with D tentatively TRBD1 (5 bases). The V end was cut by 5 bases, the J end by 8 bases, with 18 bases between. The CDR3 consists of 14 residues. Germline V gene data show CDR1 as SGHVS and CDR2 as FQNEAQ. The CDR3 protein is CASSPTVGGGGYTF. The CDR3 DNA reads TGTGCCAGCAGCCCAACCGTGGGGGGAGGCGGCTACACCTTC.

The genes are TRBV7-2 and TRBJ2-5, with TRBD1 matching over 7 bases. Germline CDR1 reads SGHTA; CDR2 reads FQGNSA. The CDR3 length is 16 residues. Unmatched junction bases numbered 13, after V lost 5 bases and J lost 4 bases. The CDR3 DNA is TGTGCCAGCAGCCGCCCCCTTAGACAGGGAACAGAGACCCAGTACTTC. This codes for CASSRPLRQGTETQYF.

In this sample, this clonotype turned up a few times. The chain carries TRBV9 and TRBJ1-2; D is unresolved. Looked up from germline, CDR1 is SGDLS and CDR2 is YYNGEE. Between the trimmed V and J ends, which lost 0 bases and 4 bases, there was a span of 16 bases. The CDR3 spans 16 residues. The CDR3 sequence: CASSVVESAVGYGYTF. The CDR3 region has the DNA TGTGCCAGCAGCGTAGTGGAGAGCGCAGTGGGCTATGGCTACACCTTC.

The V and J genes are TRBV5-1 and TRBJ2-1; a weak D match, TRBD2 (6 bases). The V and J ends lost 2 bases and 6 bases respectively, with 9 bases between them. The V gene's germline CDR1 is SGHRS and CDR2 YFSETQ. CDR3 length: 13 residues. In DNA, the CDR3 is TGCGCCAGCAGCTTCCTAGCGAGCAATGAGCAGTTCTTC. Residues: CASSFLASNEQFF.

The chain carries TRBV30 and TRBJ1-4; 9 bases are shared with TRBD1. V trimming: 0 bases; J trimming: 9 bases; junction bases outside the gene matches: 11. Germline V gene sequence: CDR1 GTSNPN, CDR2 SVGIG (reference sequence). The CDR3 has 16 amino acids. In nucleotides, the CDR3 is TGTGCCTGGAGTGTACTACCGGGACAGGGAATTCAAAAACTGTTTTTT. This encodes CAWSVLPGQGIQKLFF.

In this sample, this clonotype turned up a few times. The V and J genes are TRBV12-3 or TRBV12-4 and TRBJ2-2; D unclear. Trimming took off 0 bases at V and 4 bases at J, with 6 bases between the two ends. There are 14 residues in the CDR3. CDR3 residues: CASSLARGTGELFF. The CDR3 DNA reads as TGTGCCAGCAGTTTAGCGAGAGGCACCGGGGAGCTGTTTTTT.

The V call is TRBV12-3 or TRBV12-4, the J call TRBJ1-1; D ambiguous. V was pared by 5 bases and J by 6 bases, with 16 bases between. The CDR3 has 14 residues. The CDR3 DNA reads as TGTGCCAGCAGTCCCACCGGCCCGGCCTCTGAAGCTTTCTTT. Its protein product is CASSPTGPASEAFF.

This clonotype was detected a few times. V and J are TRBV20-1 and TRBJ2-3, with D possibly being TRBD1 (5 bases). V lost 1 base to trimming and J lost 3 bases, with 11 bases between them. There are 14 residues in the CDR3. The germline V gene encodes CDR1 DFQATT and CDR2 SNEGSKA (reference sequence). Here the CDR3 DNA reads TGCAGTGCTAGAGTAGGGGTGAATACAGATACGCAGTATTTT. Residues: CSARVGVNTDTQYF.

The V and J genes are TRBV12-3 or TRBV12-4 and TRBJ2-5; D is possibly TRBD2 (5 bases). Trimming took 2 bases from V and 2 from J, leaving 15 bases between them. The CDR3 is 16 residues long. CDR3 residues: CASSLIGEEGQETQYF. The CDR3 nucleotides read TGTGCCAGCAGTTTAATCGGGGAAGAGGGACAAGAGACCCAGTACTTC.

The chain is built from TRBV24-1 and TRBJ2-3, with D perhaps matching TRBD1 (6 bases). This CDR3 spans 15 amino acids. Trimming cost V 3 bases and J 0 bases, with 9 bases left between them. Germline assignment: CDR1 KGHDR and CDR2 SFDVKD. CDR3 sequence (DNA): TGTGCCACCAGTGATCCAGGGGCAAGCACAGATACGCAGTATTTT. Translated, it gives CATSDPGASTDTQYF.

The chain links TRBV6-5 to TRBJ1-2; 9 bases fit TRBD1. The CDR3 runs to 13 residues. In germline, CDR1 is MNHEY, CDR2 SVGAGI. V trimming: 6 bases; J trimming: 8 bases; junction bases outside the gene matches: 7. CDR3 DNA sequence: TGTGCCAGCAGAGGGGACAGGGTGAGGGGCTACACCTTC. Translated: CASRGDRVRGYTF.

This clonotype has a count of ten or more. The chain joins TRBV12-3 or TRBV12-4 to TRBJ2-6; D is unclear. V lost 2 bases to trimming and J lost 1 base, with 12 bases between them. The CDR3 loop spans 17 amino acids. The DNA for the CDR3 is TGTGCCAGCAGTTTATTGGGTTTTAAGTCTGGGGCCAACGTCCTGACTTTC. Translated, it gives CASSLLGFKSGANVLTF.

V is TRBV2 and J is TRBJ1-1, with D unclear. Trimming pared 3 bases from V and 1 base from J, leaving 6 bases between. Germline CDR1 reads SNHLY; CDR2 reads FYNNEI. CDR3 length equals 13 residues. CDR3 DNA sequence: TGTGCCAGCAGTGATCGGACGAACACTGAAGCTTTCTTT. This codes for CASSDRTNTEAFF.

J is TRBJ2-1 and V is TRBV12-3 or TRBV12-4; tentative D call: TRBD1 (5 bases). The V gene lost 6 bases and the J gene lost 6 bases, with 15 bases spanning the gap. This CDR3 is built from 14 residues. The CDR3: CASSPRVGINEQFF. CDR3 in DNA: TGTGCCAGCAGCCCCAGGGTGGGTATCAATGAGCAGTTCTTC.

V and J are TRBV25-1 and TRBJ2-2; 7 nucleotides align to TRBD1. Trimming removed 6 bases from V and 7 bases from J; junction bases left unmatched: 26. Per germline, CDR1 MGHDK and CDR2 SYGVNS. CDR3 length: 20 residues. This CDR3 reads CASRRPGKDKQGRFHGELFF. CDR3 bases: TGTGCCAGCAGAAGGCCGGGGAAGGACAAACAGGGGCGATTTCACGGGGAGCTGTTTTTT.

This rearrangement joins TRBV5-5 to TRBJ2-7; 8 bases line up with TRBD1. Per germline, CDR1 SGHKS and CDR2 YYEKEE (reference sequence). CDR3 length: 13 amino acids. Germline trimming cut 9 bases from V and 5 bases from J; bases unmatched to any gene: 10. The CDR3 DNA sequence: TGTGCCACCTTACCCCCAGGGGGCCACGAGCAGTACTTC. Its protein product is CATLPPGGHEQYF. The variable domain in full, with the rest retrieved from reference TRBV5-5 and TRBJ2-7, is DAGVTQSPTHLIKTRGQQVTLRCSPISGHKSVSWYQQVLGQGPQFIFQYYEKEERGRGNFPDRFSARQFPNYSSELNVNALLLGDSALYLCATLPPGGHEQYFGPGTRLTVT.

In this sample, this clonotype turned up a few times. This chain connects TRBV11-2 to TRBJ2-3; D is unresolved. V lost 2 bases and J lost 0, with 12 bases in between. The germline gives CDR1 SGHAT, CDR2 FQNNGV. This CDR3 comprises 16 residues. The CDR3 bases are TGTGCCAGCAGCTTACAGAGTACAGTTAGCACAGATACGCAGTATTTT. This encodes CASSLQSTVSTDTQYF.